This TCR beta chain was found in a study of cytomegalovirus exposure and HLA in healthy donors. As to this clone: Antigen: not known.

In the PCR, 60 Vbeta and 13 Jbeta primers were used. Repertoires were generated with immunoSEQ multiplex PCR, while TCRdb's copy carries only in-frame clones and drops some. The sample shows 45,000 to 65,000 clones, approximately 70% of them seen only once. Findings and limits, study-wide: Excluded: some indistinguishable V segments such as TRBV6-2 and TRBV6-3. An analysis done earlier found most TCR beta V segments productive about 87% or about 30% of the time. Several top significant clusters appeared, in a later analysis, to be linked to common viral pathogens.

V lost 3 bases to trimming and J lost 3 bases; unmatched junction nucleotides: 4. This CDR3 region has 15 residues. Germline V gene sequence: CDR1 KGHSH, CDR2 LQKENI. Sequencing was done on a sample of PBMCs. The chain is built from TRBV18 and TRBJ1-5; 8 bases are shared with TRBD1. This receptor was identified in a man between 18 and 35 years old in good health and CMV-seronegative. This CDR3 is CASSPDRGLNQPQHF. CDR3 DNA sequence: TGTGCCAGCTCACCCGACAGGGGCCTCAATCAGCCCCAGCATTTT.